The 11 T cell receptor beta chains reported below all come from one sample, sequenced in a study of blood T cell repertoires in COVID-19. The table came from immunoSEQ multiplex PCR; TCRdb's copy has only in-frame clones and leaves some out. The sample carries about 230,000 clones, approximately 80% recorded once. Sequenced sample: peripheral blood. The source of these receptors is a man in his forties who had recovered from COVID-19.

This clone was counted once. V and J are TRBV4-3 and TRBJ2-7, with 10 positions matching TRBD1. Losses at the gene ends were 4 bases for V and 3 bases for J; bases not matched to a gene: 3. Germline V gene data show CDR1 as LGHNA and CDR2 as YSLEER. The CDR3 has 14 amino acids. The CDR3 nucleotides are TGCGCCAGCAGCCTCCGGGACAGGGGCTACGAGCAGTACTTC. Its protein is CASSLRDRGYEQYF.

The chain links TRBV11-2 to TRBJ2-3; D is possibly TRBD2 (7 bases). This CDR3 is built from 16 residues. The germline CDR1 and CDR2 sequences are SGHAT and FQNNGV. V was trimmed by 4 bases and J by 0 bases, leaving 14 bases between them. This CDR3 is CASSYLAGASTDTQYF. The DNA for the CDR3 is TGTGCCAGCAGCTATTTGGCGGGGGCAAGCACAGATACGCAGTATTTT.

V is TRBV20-1 and J is TRBJ2-7; no clear D. The CDR3 contains 16 residues. The V end lost 3 bases, the J end lost 0 bases, and 18 bases lay between the germline ends. Looked up from germline, CDR1 is DFQATT and CDR2 is SNEGSKA (reference sequence). The chain's CDR3 is CSASSAFGRSSYEQYF. The CDR3 DNA reads as TGCAGTGCTAGTTCCGCGTTTGGGCGAAGCTCCTACGAGCAGTACTTC.

This clone turned up a few times. CDR3 nucleotide sequence: TGTGCCAGCAGTGAGGGGCGAGGCACTGAAGCTTTCTTT. This translates into CASSEGRGTEAFF. V usage is TRBV6-1 and J usage is TRBJ1-1, with D maybe TRBD1 (5 bases). The CDR3 loop spans 13 amino acids. Germline V lookup: CDR1 MNHNS, CDR2 SASEGT. V gave up 3 bases and J gave up 4 bases, with 9 bases separating them.

The chain couples TRBV6-4 to TRBJ1-2, with 8 bases identical to TRBD1. The CDR3 consists of 14 residues. Germline V lookup: CDR1 MRHNA, CDR2 SNTAGT. V gave up 4 bases and J gave up 6 bases; unmatched junction bases: 7. CDR3 nucleotides: TGTGCCAGCAGTGGGACAGGGACCCCGGATGGCTACACCTTC. Amino acid sequence: CASSGTGTPDGYTF.

The chain uses TRBV2 and TRBJ2-6, with a tentative D call TRBD1 (5 bases). The CDR3 is 15 residues long. Germline V gene data show CDR1 as SNHLY and CDR2 as FYNNEI. V lost 7 bases and J lost 2, with 12 bases in between. The chain's CDR3 is CASMARAAGANVLTF. In nucleotides, the CDR3 is TGTGCCAGCATGGCCAGGGCGGCTGGGGCCAACGTCCTGACTTTC.

Here the CDR3 reads CASSLALDNRGLNYGYTF. The CDR3 DNA follows: TGTGCCAGCAGCTTAGCACTAGATAACAGGGGGTTGAACTATGGCTACACCTTC. The chain couples TRBV7-9 to TRBJ1-2, with 8 bases that match TRBD1. The germline CDR1 and CDR2 sequences are SEHNR and FQNEAQ (reference sequence). With V trimmed by 0 bases and J by 2 bases, 11 bases remained unmatched. This CDR3 region has 18 residues.

The DNA for the CDR3 is TGTGCCAGCAGTTTAGCTACAGGGGTCATAGACACCTTC. This codes for CASSLATGVIDTF. This chain uses TRBV12-3 or TRBV12-4 with TRBJ1-2; 7 bases map to TRBD1. With 0 bases clipped from V and 12 bases from J, the junction kept 7 bases outside the gene matches. This CDR3 has 13 amino acids.

The chain couples TRBV7-2 to TRBJ2-5; 7 nucleotides agree with TRBD1. Germline lookup yields CDR1 SGHTA and CDR2 FQGNSA. Trimming removed 5 bases from V and 0 bases from J; junction bases left unmatched: 6. The CDR3 extends over 15 amino acids. CDR3 residues: CASSPRQGYQETQYF. The DNA for the CDR3 is TGTGCCAGCAGCCCGCGACAGGGCTACCAAGAGACCCAGTACTTC.

The rearrangement joins TRBV11-3 to TRBJ1-1; possible D gene TRBD1, 5 bases. The CDR3 has 15 amino acids. Germline V gene data show CDR1 as SGHNT and CDR2 as YENEEA. Trimming removed 3 bases at V and 3 bases at J, with 14 bases between. The CDR3 region has the DNA TGTGCCAGCAGCTTGGGGGTGGGAGGGTACACTGAAGCTTTCTTT. Translation: CASSLGVGGYTEAFF.

The rearrangement uses TRBV7-9 and TRBJ2-1; 9 nucleotides agree with TRBD2. This CDR3 contains 18 residues. V trimming: 5 bases; J trimming: 5 bases; junction bases outside the gene matches: 16. The germline gives CDR1 SEHNR, CDR2 FQNEAQ (reference sequence). The CDR3 DNA reads as TGTGCCAGCAGCCCACCCAAGGGGAGGCTAGCGGGGAACAATGAGCAGTTCTTC. It translates to CASSPPKGRLAGNNEQFF.